Each of the 4 T cell receptor beta chains below was sequenced from the same sample in a study of shared clonotypes between healthy human individuals (dated by TCRdb to between 2020 and 2021). For the CD8 naive samples, CD45RO-negative cells were positively selected for CCR7, yielding a CD45RA+CCR7+ population from which TemRA cells were excluded. Libraries were prepared through the immunoSEQ multiplex PCR assay. What TCRdb holds here is the immuneACCESS table cut down to in-frame rearrangements. Part of the clones is not present; checked against another copy, under half of the missing clones reflect an unresolved V gene, and the others are unexplained. This sample lists millions of clones; about 95% were detected once. The ten largest make up more than 0.95% of the sample. Source material: naive CD8+ T cells sorted from blood. The cell subset or site tag for this specimen amounts to: CD45RA+CCR7+. All receptors come from a man in his late teens or twenties in good health.

The rearrangement joins TRBV4-1 to TRBJ1-2; 10 positions agree with TRBD1. Germline V gene lookup returns CDR1 MGHRA and CDR2 YSYEKL. There are 16 residues in the CDR3. Trimming removed 1 base from V and 4 bases from J; junction bases left unmatched: 6. CDR3 nucleotides: TGCGCCAGCAGCCAAGTCGTGACAGGGGGCATCTATGGCTACACCTTC. This encodes CASSQVVTGGIYGYTF.

The rearrangement uses TRBV5-6 and TRBJ2-7, with D tentatively TRBD1 or TRBD2 (5 bases each). The CDR3 totals 15 residues. V was trimmed by 3 bases and J by 0 bases, leaving 13 bases between them. CDR1 and CDR2 from the germline V gene are SGHDT and YYEEEE. CDR3 amino acids: CASSSRGDPSYEQYF. CDR3 sequence (DNA): TGTGCCAGCAGCTCTAGAGGGGACCCCTCCTACGAGCAGTACTTC.

CDR3 DNA sequence: TGCGCCAGCACTTGGGGGGAGGGCCTCTACGAGCAGTACTTC. Amino acids: CASTWGEGLYEQYF. This chain connects TRBV10-2 to TRBJ2-7, with TRBD2 matching 7 bases. V shed 7 bases, J shed 3 bases, and the junction held 9 bases outside the gene matches. The CDR3 runs to 14 residues. Germline CDR1 reads WSHSY; CDR2 reads SAAADI.

The genes are TRBV2 and TRBJ2-7, with D unclear. V was cut by 2 bases and J by 2 bases, with 16 bases left in between. Germline V gives CDR1 SNHLY, CDR2 FYNNEI. The CDR3 spans 16 residues. CDR3 amino acids: CASSEYGTVKAYEQYF. CDR3 coding DNA: TGTGCCAGCAGTGAATACGGAACAGTGAAAGCCTACGAGCAGTACTTC. Variable domain in full (rest from reference TRBV2 and TRBJ2-7): EPEVTQTPSHQVTQMGQEVILRCVPISNHLYFYWYRQILGQKVEFLVSFYNNEISEKSEIFDDQFSVERPDGSNFTLKIRSTKLEDSAMYFCASSEYGTVKAYEQYFGPGTRLTVT.